The present entry profiles one T cell receptor beta chain with its context. This clonotype was seen many times. The antigen it binds to is not known. Base qualities were left out, and no much larger clone turns up one base away. Trimming accounts for 2 bases at V and 0 bases at J, while the number of junction bases matched to no gene is 1. The CDR3, cysteine through phenylalanine, is 15 amino acids long. Of the read, only the CDR3 DNA is kept; its 45 bases are in frame from base 1. CDR1 and CDR2, looked up from the germline V gene, are SGHRS and YFSETQ. PBMCs were isolated by Ficoll-Paque density gradient centrifugation. Reads for this sample came from an Illumina NovaSeq 6000. TCRalpha and TCRbeta cDNA libraries were constructed by 5'RACE with constant-segment primers, with sample barcodes and unique molecular identifiers being introduced. RNA was extracted from every sample with Trizol reagent. Libraries were amplified in two PCR steps, with a second sample barcode and Illumina TruSeq adapters added in the second step. Sequencing of libraries was performed on an Illumina NovaSeq with 2 x 150 bp paired-end reads. The study's own analysis went as follows. Reads were demultiplexed and collapsed into UMI-guided consensus sequences with migec v1.2.7. Using mixcr v2.1.11, UMI consensuses were aligned to TRA and TRB V and J templates and then assembled into clonotypes. Clonotypes were classified as expanded or contracted when called significant by both edgeR and NoisET, with noise models trained on biological replicates. For edgeR calls, a false discovery rate-adjusted p below 0.01 and a log2 fold-change threshold of 1 were applied. As an exploratory analysis of dynamics, max-normalized trajectories of the 1000 most abundant clonotypes were examined with PCA combined with hierarchical clustering. Each responding clone was given a CD4 or CD8 phenotype based on the CD4+ and CD8+ repertoires, which had been sequenced separately. TCRdb's own reprocessing of the public reads used fastp at Q25 and MiXCR and kept productive beta chains. Each entry merges the rows of one CDR3 protein and shows their most common DNA and genes. TCRdb, not the authors, supplied the V and J calls. The sample table contains 250,000 to 350,000 distinct CDR3 sequences; only one count was recorded for around 15% of them. About 23% of the sample comes from the top ten.

This sample was included in a study of T-cell memory formation after mild COVID-19 (dated by TCRdb to the early 2020s). Describing the broader study: TCR sequence clusters from the two donors were largely donor specific. Two young, previously healthy adult volunteers made up the cohort, one male and one female. In a couple of donors, T-cell clones that expanded and contracted after mild COVID-19 were followed by sequencing TCRalpha and TCRbeta repertoires longitudinally. Points the paper makes about the study in general: The detection of some responding clones in pre-infection memory suggests that pre-existing cross-reactive memory T cells joined the SARS-CoV-2 response. From day 15 to 85, contracting clones showed balanced CD4/CD8 phenotypes, whereas a second wave of clones that expanded from day 15 to 37 leaned towards CD4+. SARS-CoV-2 specificity was not confirmed for the second-wave clones peaking on day 37. The study included only a couple of mild cases, and larger cohorts that include severe cases with pre-infection samples were judged to be necessary. Contracting CD4+ clones appeared mostly in the CM and EM memory subsets, whereas CD8+ clones were enriched in EMRA.

The sequenced material came from PBMCs or a T cell subset sorted from them (not recorded which). The V and J segments used are TRBV5-1 and TRBJ2-2, with 7 bases in between that match TRBD1. This clonotype was sampled from a man younger than 30 who had mild COVID-19 (a few samples of this study predate the infection). The sample titles of this study are shuffled in the database, so cell type and time point are left out; the donor was told from shared clones. CDR3 region: CASSFGTANTGELFF. The DNA sequence is given as TGCGCCAGCAGCTTCGGGACAGCGAACACCGGGGAGCTGTTTTTT.